This T cell receptor beta chain is drawn from a study of metastatic and nonmetastatic thyroid tumors. Study-level background: Repertoire comparison spanned blood and tumor or nodule tissue of malignant and benign thyroid patients.

Study conclusions and caveats: Malignant thyroid tumors reportedly had TCR beta diversity that was significantly higher than in benign nodules, in blood and tumor.

Until they underwent thyroid surgery, no patient had received any treatment. This clone has just a few counts. The antigen remains unidentified. A single base separates this from a much larger clone, so it may be a read error. Per the authors' pipeline: To classify distant metastasis in papillary thyroid cancer, a model was built from CDR3 differences across clinicopathological groups. TCRdb re-called the PCR reads via MiXCR. In this record, the V and J calls reflect TCRdb's handling and not the investigators' own analysis. The profile shows 84,000 or so clones, around 7.8% of them singletons. Germline V gene sequence: CDR1 MDHEN, CDR2 SYDVKM. The CDR3 is 12 amino acids.

Sequenced material: blood. This TCR came from a female donor with papillary thyroid cancer or a benign thyroid nodule (not recorded which). Some clones in this sample may be carry-over from other donors' samples. The rearrangement links TRBV28 to TRBJ1-2; TRBD1 matches 9 bases. In DNA form, the CDR3 reads TGTGTCATCACAGGGGGCGACTATGGCTACACCTTC. It yields the protein CVITGGDYGYTF.